The 30 T cell receptor beta chains below were found in one sample sequenced in a study of T cells expressing NK-cell markers. TCRdb reworked the 5' RACE reads into one entry per CDR3 protein, no DNA. The sample table sets out 550,000 to 600,000 distinct CDR3 sequences. Sequencing used blood T cells: a sorted CD56 or NKG2C T cell subset, CD4+ or CD8+ T cells, or bulk PBMC T cells (not recorded which). The receptors were sampled from a man younger than 30 in good health.

The chain has TRBV12-3 or TRBV12-4 and TRBJ1-2. This CDR3 has 15 residues. CDR3 protein: CASSRVTIANYGYTF.

V gene TRBV27 combines with J gene TRBJ2-6. The germline gives CDR1 MNHEY, CDR2 SMNVEV (reference sequence). The CDR3 is 15 amino acids. CDR3 loop: CASSRTASGANVLTF.

The chain carries TRBV5-1 and TRBJ2-5; the TCRdb call, TRBD2, lacks DNA for checking. Germline CDR1 reads SGHRS; CDR2 reads YFSETQ. The CDR3 loop spans 15 amino acids. This CDR3 is CASRTEADVRGTQYF.

The rearrangement links TRBV20-1 to TRBJ2-1; TCRdb returns TRBD2, unconfirmable since there is no DNA. The germline V gene has CDR1 DFQATT and CDR2 SNEGSKA (reference sequence). The CDR3 consists of 14 residues. CDR3 residues: CSAYTSGANNEQFF.

The rearrangement joins TRBV4-2 to TRBJ2-7; TCRdb indicates TRBD1, and absent DNA this call remains unverified. Germline V gene sequence: CDR1 LGHNA, CDR2 YNFKEQ. The CDR3 extends over 12 amino acids. The CDR3 protein is CASSQGGFEQYF.

This chain joins TRBV4-1 and TRBJ2-2. This CDR3 has 15 amino acids. CDR1 MGHRA and CDR2 YSYEKL come from the germline V gene. The CDR3 region is CASSQDRPNTGELFF.

The chain is built from TRBV5-1 and TRBJ2-1; TCRdb gives TRBD1 as the D gene, but with no DNA this cannot be confirmed. The CDR3 covers 15 residues. CDR1 and CDR2 (germline): SGHRS, YFSETQ. CDR3 in amino acids: CASRLTGQGLNEQFF.

The chain is built from TRBV28 and TRBJ1-1. Germline V gives CDR1 MDHEN, CDR2 SYDVKM. This CDR3 has 16 amino acids. CDR3 loop: CASSSGGQGWNTEAFF.

The chain joins TRBV12-3 or TRBV12-4 to TRBJ2-1; the D call of TRBD2 rests on TCRdb alone, since no DNA is present to check it. This CDR3 region has 15 residues. The CDR3 protein is CASSSSSGSYNEQFF.

V gene TRBV6-1 combines with J gene TRBJ1-3; as DNA is missing, the TRBD1 call by TCRdb cannot be tested. The CDR3 has 14 residues. Per the germline V gene, CDR1 is MNHNS and CDR2 is SASEGT. CDR3 in amino acids: CASRPTGTGNTIYF.

This sequence joins TRBV7-7 and TRBJ2-3; the TRBD2 assignment by TCRdb is unverifiable without DNA. Germline CDR1 SSHAT, CDR2 FNYEAQ (reference sequence). The CDR3 length is 16 residues. CDR3 region: CATQGLAGAGTDTQYF.

The rearrangement joins TRBV4-3 to TRBJ1-5; TCRdb gives TRBD1 as the D gene, but with no DNA this cannot be confirmed. The germline V gene encodes CDR1 LGHNA and CDR2 YSLEER. There are 18 residues in the CDR3. CDR3 sequence reads: CASSPPDRAGSSNQPQHF.

The rearrangement joins TRBV5-1 to TRBJ2-1; TCRdb returns TRBD1, unconfirmable since there is no DNA. From germline, CDR1 is SGHRS and CDR2 YFSETQ. The length of the CDR3 is 13 residues. CDR3 loop: CASSSDGAQGQFF.

The chain recombines TRBV20-1 with TRBJ2-3; the TCRdb D gene call, TRBD1, has no DNA to confirm it. CDR1 is DFQATT, CDR2 SNEGSKA, per germline (reference sequence). The CDR3 extends over 13 amino acids. CDR3: CSAQLQGVYTQYF.

The gene calls are TRBV5-5 and TRBJ1-5. Germline V gene data show CDR1 as SGHKS and CDR2 as YYEKEE (reference sequence). The CDR3 length is 14 residues. Here the CDR3 reads CASSLGGFSQPQHF.

V and J are TRBV3-1 and TRBJ2-1; TCRdb lists TRBD2, though no DNA is available to test this call. The length of the CDR3 is 17 residues. CDR1 is LGHDT, CDR2 YNNKEL, per germline (reference sequence). The CDR3: CASSQERRASGRLVQFF.

The gene calls are TRBV20-1 and TRBJ2-1; no DNA is available, so the TRBD2 call from TCRdb remains unchecked. The CDR3 extends over 11 amino acids. Germline V lookup: CDR1 DFQATT, CDR2 SNEGSKA (reference sequence). The CDR3 reads CSNPGPNEQFF.

This chain joins TRBV6-1 and TRBJ1-1. The CDR3 is 15 residues long. Germline V gene sequence: CDR1 MNHNS, CDR2 SASEGT. CDR3: CASSPSSIGNTEAFF.

V is TRBV6-5 and J is TRBJ1-6; TCRdb outputs TRBD1, but without DNA this stays unchecked. CDR1 is MNHEY, CDR2 SVGAGI, per germline. The CDR3 loop spans 16 amino acids. CDR3 residues: CASSYTAGPGNSPLHF.

The chain employs TRBV11-2 and TRBJ1-3; with no DNA, the TCRdb D assignment of TRBD1 cannot be verified. The germline CDR1 and CDR2 sequences are SGHAT and FQNNGV. This CDR3 region has 16 residues. The CDR3 loop reads CASSSGGSPSGNTIYF.

This chain uses TRBV27 with TRBJ2-5; there is no DNA to check the TCRdb D call of TRBD1. The CDR3 sequence is 13 residues long. Germline V CDR1 and CDR2: MNHEY, SMNVEV (reference sequence). CDR3 in amino acids: CASSSQGPETQYF.

The chain couples TRBV6-4 to TRBJ2-3; the D call of TRBD2 rests on TCRdb alone, since no DNA is present to check it. Germline V lookup: CDR1 MRHNA, CDR2 SNTAGT. The CDR3 runs 17 residues. This CDR3 reads CARIVGLAVSSTDTQYF.

The rearrangement uses TRBV25-1 and TRBJ2-1; TCRdb's D gene call, TRBD1, goes unchecked for lack of DNA. This CDR3 is built from 14 residues. CDR1 is MGHDK, CDR2 SYGVNS, per germline. Here the CDR3 reads CASSGTGLINEQFF.

This CDR3 is CAGSPGYNNEQFF. This chain links TRBV6-1 with TRBJ2-1; TCRdb gives TRBD1 as the D gene, but with no DNA this cannot be confirmed. Germline V gene sequence: CDR1 MNHNS, CDR2 SASEGT. This CDR3 comprises 13 residues.

This chain joins TRBV19 and TRBJ1-1. The germline gives CDR1 LNHDA, CDR2 SQIVND (reference sequence). This CDR3 has 17 amino acids. CDR3 sequence reads: CASTDTTGGFVNTEAFF.

J is TRBJ2-5 and V is TRBV24-1; lacking DNA, the TRBD2 call made by TCRdb goes unchecked. The germline V gene has CDR1 KGHDR and CDR2 SFDVKD. The CDR3 consists of 14 residues. CDR3 loop: CATGESGPQETQYF.

The rearrangement links TRBV4-1 to TRBJ2-5. CDR1 is MGHRA and CDR2 is YSYEKL in the germline V gene. CDR3 length: 17 amino acids. CDR3: CASSQEPFLGYQETQYF.

The rearrangement uses TRBV7-2 and TRBJ2-3; absent DNA, TCRdb's TRBD2 call cannot be checked. In germline, CDR1 is SGHTA, CDR2 FQGNSA. The CDR3 totals 19 residues. This chain's CDR3 is CASSLPGTSGIRSTDTQYF.

The gene calls are TRBV7-9 and TRBJ1-6; no DNA is available, so the TRBD1 call from TCRdb remains unchecked. The germline CDR1 and CDR2 sequences are SEHNR and FQNEAQ (reference sequence). CDR3 length equals 17 residues. The CDR3 here is CASSPPTRGLSESPLHF.

V and J are TRBV10-2 and TRBJ2-3; TCRdb names TRBD2, which stays unverified in the absence of DNA. The CDR3 extends over 14 amino acids. The germline CDR1 and CDR2 sequences are WSHSY and SAAADI. The CDR3 loop reads CASSVYSGADTQYF.